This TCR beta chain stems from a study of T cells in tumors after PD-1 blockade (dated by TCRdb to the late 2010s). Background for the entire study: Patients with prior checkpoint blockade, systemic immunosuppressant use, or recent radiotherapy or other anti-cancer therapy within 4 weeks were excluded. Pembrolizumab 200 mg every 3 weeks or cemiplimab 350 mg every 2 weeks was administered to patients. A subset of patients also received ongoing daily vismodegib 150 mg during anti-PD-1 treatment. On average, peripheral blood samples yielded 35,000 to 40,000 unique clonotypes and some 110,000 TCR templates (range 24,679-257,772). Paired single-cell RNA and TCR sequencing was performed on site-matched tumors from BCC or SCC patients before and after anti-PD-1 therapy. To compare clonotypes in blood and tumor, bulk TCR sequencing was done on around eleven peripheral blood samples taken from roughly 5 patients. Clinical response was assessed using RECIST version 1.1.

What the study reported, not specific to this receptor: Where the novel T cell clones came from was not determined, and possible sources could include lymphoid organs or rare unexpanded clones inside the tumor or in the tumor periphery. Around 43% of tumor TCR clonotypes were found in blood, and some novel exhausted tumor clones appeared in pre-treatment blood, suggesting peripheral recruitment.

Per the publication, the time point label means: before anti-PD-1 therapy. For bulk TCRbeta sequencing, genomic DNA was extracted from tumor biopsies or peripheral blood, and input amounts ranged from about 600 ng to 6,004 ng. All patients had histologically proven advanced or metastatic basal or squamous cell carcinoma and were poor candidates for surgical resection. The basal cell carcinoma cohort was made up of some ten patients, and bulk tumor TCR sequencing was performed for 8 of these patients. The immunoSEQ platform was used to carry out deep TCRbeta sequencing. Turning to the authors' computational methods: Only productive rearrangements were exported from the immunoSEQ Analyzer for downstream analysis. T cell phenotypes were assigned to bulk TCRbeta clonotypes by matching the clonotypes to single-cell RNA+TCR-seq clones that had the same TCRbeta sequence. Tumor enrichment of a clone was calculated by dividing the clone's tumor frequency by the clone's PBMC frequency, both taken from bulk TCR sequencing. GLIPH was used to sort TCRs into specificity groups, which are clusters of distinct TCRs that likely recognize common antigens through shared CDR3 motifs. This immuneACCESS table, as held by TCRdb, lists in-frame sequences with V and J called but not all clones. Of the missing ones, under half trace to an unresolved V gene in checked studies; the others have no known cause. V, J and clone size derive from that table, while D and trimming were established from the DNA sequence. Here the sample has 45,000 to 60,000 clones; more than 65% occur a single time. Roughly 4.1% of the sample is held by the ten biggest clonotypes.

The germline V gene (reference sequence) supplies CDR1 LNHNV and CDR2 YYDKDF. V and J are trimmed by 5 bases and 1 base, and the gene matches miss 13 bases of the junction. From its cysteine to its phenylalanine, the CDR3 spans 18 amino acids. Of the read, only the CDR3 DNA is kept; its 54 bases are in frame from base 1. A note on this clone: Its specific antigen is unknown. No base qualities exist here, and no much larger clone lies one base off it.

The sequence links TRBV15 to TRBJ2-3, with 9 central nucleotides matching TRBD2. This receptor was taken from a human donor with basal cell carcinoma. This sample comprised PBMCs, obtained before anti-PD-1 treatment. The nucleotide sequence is TGTGCCACCAGCCCAGGGAGGGGCGGGGGGGCCGGCACAGATACGCAGTATTTT. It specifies CATSPGRGGGAGTDTQYF.